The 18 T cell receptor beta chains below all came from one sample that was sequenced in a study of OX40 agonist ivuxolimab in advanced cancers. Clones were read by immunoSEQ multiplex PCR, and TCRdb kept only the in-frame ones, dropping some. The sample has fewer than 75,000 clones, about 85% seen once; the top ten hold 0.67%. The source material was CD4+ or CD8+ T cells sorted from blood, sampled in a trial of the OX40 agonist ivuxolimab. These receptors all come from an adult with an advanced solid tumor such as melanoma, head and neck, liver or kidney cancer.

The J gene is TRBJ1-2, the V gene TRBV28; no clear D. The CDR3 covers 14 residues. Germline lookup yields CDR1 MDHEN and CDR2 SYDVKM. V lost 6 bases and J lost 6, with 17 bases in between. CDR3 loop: CASSSLAVAHGYTF. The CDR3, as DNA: TGTGCCAGCAGCTCCCTCGCAGTGGCGCATGGCTACACCTTC.

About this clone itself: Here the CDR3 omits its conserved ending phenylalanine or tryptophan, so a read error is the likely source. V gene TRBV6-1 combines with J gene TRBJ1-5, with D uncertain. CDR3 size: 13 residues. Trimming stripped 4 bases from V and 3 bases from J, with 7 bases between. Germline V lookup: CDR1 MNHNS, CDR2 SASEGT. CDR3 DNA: TGTGCCAGCAGTGTCAGCCTCAATCAGCCCCAGCATCTT. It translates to CASSVSLNQPQHL.

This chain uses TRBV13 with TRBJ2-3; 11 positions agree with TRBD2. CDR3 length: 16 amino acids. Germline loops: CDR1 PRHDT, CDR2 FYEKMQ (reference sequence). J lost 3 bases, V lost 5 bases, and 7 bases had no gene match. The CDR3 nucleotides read TGTGCCAGCAGCCCCCCCCGACTAGCGGGGACAGATACGCAGTATTTT. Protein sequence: CASSPPRLAGTDTQYF. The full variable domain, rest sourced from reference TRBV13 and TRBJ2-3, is AAGVIQSPRHLIKEKRETATLKCYPIPRHDTVYWYQQGPGQDPQFLISFYEKMQSDKGSIPDRFSAQQFSDYHSELNMSSLELGDSALYFCASSPPRLAGTDTQYFGPGTRLTVL.

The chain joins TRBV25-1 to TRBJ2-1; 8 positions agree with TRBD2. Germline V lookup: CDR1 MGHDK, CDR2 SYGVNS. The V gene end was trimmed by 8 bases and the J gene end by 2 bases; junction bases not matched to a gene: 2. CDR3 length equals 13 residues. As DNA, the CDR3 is TGTGCCAGCGGTAGCGGGACCTACAATGAGCAGTTCTTC. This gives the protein CASGSGTYNEQFF.

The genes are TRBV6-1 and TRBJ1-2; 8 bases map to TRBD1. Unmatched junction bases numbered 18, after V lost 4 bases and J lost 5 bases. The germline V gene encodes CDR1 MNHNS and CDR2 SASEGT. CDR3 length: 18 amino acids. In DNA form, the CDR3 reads TGTGCCAGCAGTGCAAAACCGGTCGGACAGGGCTGGGGGTATGGCTACACCTTC. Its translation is CASSAKPVGQGWGYGYTF.

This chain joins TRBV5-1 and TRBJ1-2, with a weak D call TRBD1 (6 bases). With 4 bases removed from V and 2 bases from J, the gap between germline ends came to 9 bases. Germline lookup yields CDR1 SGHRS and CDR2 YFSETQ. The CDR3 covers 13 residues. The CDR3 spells CASSVTGNYGYTF. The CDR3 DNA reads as TGCGCCAGCAGCGTAACAGGGAACTATGGCTACACCTTC.

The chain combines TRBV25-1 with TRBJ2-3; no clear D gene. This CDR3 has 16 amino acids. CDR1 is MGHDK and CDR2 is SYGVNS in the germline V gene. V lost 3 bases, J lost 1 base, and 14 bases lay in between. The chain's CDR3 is CASSDFRAFGTDTQYF. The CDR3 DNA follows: TGTGCCAGCAGTGATTTCCGGGCCTTCGGCACAGATACGCAGTATTTT.

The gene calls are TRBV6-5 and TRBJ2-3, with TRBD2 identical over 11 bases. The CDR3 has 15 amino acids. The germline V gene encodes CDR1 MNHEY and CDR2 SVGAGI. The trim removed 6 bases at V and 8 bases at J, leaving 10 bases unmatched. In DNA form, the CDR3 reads TGTGCCAGCAGAGCTCTAGCGGGAGGATTGGGTACGCAGTATTTT. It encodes CASRALAGGLGTQYF.

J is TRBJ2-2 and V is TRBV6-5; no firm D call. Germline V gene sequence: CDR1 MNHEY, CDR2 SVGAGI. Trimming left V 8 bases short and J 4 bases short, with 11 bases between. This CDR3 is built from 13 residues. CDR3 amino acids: CASLQPGTGELFF. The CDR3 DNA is TGTGCCAGCTTACAGCCGGGCACCGGGGAGCTGTTTTTT.

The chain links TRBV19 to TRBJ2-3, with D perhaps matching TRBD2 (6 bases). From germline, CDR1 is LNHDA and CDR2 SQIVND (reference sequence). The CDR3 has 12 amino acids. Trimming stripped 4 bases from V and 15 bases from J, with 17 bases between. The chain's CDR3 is CASSTGGDGIYF. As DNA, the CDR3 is TGTGCCAGTAGTACCGGAGGGGATGGGATTTATTTT.

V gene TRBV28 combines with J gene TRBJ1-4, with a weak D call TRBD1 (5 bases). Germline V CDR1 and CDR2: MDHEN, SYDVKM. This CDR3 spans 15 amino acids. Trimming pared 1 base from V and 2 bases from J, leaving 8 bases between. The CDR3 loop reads CASSLLGATNEKLFF. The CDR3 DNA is TGTGCCAGCAGTTTATTAGGGGCCACTAATGAAAAACTGTTTTTT.

The CDR3 here is CASSLNGGGNTEAFF. The DNA of the CDR3 is TGCGCCAGCAGTCTCAATGGTGGGGGGAACACTGAAGCTTTCTTT. The chain recombines TRBV5-1 with TRBJ1-1, with a weak D call TRBD1 (5 bases). Germline CDR1 and CDR2: SGHRS and YFSETQ. V lost 5 bases, J lost 1 base, and 15 bases lay in between. This CDR3 spans 15 amino acids.

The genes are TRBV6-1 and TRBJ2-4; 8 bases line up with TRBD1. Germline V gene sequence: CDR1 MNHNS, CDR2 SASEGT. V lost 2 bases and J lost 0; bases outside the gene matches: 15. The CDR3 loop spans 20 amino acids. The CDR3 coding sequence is TGTGCCAGCAGTGAACGTCGGGGACAGGTCACTCCGATAGCCAAAAACATTCAGTACTTC. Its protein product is CASSERRGQVTPIAKNIQYF.

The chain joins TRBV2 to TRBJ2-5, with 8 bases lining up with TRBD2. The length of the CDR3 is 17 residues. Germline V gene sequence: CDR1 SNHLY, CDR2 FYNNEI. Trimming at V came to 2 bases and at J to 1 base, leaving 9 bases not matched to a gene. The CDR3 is CASSEKGLAGIQETQYF. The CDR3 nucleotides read TGTGCCAGCAGTGAAAAGGGATTAGCGGGGATCCAAGAGACCCAGTACTTC.

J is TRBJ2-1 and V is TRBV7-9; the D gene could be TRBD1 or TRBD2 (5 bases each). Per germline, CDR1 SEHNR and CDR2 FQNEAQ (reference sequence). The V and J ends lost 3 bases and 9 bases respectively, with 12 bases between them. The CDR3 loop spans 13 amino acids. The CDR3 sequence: CASSFGTLGEQFF. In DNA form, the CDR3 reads TGTGCCAGCAGCTTCGGGACGCTCGGTGAGCAGTTCTTC.

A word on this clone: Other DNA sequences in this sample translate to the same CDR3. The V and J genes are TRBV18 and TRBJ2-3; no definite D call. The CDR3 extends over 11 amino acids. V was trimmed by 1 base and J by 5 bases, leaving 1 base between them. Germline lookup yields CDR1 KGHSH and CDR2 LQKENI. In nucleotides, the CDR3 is TGTGCCAGCTCACCACAAGATACGCAGTATTTT. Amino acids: CASSPQDTQYF.

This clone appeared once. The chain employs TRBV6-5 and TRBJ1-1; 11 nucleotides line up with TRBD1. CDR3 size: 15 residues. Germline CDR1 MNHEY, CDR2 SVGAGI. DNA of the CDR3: TGTGCATCGCGCCGGGACAGGGGGTGGAACACTGAAGCTTTCTTT. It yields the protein CASRRDRGWNTEAFF.

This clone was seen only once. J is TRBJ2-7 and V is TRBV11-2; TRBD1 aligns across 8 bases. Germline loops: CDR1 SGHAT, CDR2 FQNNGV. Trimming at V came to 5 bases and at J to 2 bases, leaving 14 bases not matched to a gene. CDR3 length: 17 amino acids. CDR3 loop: CASSTHRGQENPYEQYF. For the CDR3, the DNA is TGTGCCAGCAGCACCCATCGGGGACAGGAAAACCCCTACGAGCAGTACTTC.